What follows are 5 T cell receptor beta chains derived from one specimen sequenced in a study of T cell responses to AZD1222 COVID-19 vaccine. Data came from immunoSEQ multiplex PCR; TCRdb stores just in-frame clones and leaves some out. The table records under 200,000 clones, roughly 85% of them present only once. The sequences come from peripheral blood, collected 28 days after the second AZD1222 dose. These receptors all come from an adult who received the AZD1222 COVID-19 vaccine.

The V call is TRBV10-2, the J call TRBJ1-1, with unresolved D. The CDR3 has 14 residues. V was trimmed by 3 bases and J by 4 bases, leaving 12 bases between them. Germline V gene data show CDR1 as WSHSY and CDR2 as SAAADI. The CDR3 coding sequence is TGCGCCAGCAGTGATCGGGCTTGGGCCACTGAAGCTTTCTTT. Translation: CASSDRAWATEAFF.

The J gene is TRBJ2-4, the V gene TRBV19; no definite D call. Per the germline V gene, CDR1 is LNHDA and CDR2 is SQIVND (reference sequence). V was trimmed by 9 bases and J by 8 bases, leaving 17 bases between them. The CDR3 extends over 13 amino acids. CDR3 in DNA: TGTGCCAGCAGACAAGACGGTGAGGACATTCAGTACTTC. Residues: CASRQDGEDIQYF. Variable domain in full (rest from reference TRBV19 and TRBJ2-4): DGGITQSPKYLFRKEGQNVTLSCEQNLNHDAMYWYRQDPGQGLRLIYYSQIVNDFQKGDIAEGYSVSREKKESFPLTVTSAQKNPTAFYLCASRQDGEDIQYFGAGTRLSVL.

This clone was counted many times. The rearrangement uses TRBV7-2 and TRBJ1-2; TRBD1 agrees at 10 bases. Germline CDR1 SGHTA, CDR2 FQGNSA. There are 14 residues in the CDR3. V trimming: 4 bases; J trimming: 6 bases; junction bases outside the gene matches: 5. The DNA for the CDR3 is TGTGCCAGCAGCTCCGGGACAGGGGATAATGGCTACACCTTC. The encoded protein is CASSSGTGDNGYTF.

This sequence joins TRBV3-1 (or the pseudogene TRBV3-2) and TRBJ1-1, with D maybe TRBD1 (5 bases). Trimming removed 3 bases at V and 3 bases at J, with 8 bases between. Germline CDR1 and CDR2: LGHDT and YNNKEL (reference sequence). CDR3 size: 13 residues. For the CDR3, the DNA is TGTGCCAGCAGCCATGGGGGGGACACTGAAGCTTTCTTT. This gives the protein CASSHGGDTEAFF.

This chain links TRBV15 with TRBJ1-4; 9 positions agree with TRBD1. This CDR3 is 17 amino acids long. The germline CDR1 and CDR2 sequences are LNHNV and YYDKDF (reference sequence). V shed 4 bases and J 2 bases; nucleotides not matched to a gene: 8. The CDR3 bases are TGTGCCACCAGCAACTCCCGGGACAGGGTCACTAATGAAAAACTGTTTTTT. Translated, it gives CATSNSRDRVTNEKLFF.